The clone carrying this TCR beta chain was detected only once. Its cognate antigen is unknown. Using RNA transcripts as the source, TCR beta CDR3 regions were amplified. Using the HTBI primer set, a first-round RT-PCR was run on the TCR CDR3. TCRdb re-analysed the multiplex PCR reads in MiXCR, keeping a single row per CDR3 protein. The sample records some 550,000 distinct CDR3 sequences, more than 20% being singletons. The source of the sample is a study of T cells in Graves' hyperthyroidism and ophthalmopathy. Germline V gene lookup returns CDR1 LGHDT and CDR2 YNNKEL (reference sequence). Trimming removed 0 bases from V and 0 bases from J, with 11 bases in between. This CDR3 is 17 amino acids long. Overall study findings and caveats: Most clonotypes that expanded in the thyroid above 0.001 also showed up in blood.

This sequence originates from a man aged 18 to 29 with Graves' hyperthyroidism. The sequenced material came from blood. The chain links TRBV3-1 to TRBJ2-2; D is unresolved. DNA of the CDR3: TGTGCCAGCAGCCAAGATCATGGGGAAACGAACACCGGGGAGCTGTTTTTT. Amino acid sequence: CASSQDHGETNTGELFF. The full variable domain, completed using reference TRBV3-1 and TRBJ2-2, is DTAVSQTPKYLVTQMGNDKSIKCEQNLGHDTMYWYKQDSKKFLKIMFSYNNKELIINETVPNRFSPKSPDKAHLNLHINSLELGDSAVYFCASSQDHGETNTGELFFGEGSRLTVL.